What follows are 30 T cell receptor beta chains derived from one specimen sequenced in a study of cytomegalovirus exposure and HLA in healthy donors. PCR amplification relied on 60 Vbeta primers (plus 13 Jbeta primers). The table came from immunoSEQ multiplex PCR; TCRdb's copy has only in-frame clones and leaves some out. The table shows fewer than 250,000 clones, with about four fifths occurring only once. The source material was PBMCs. These receptors originate from a man between 35 and 55 years old in good health and CMV-seropositive.

The rearrangement links TRBV6-5 to TRBJ1-5, with 7 bases lining up with TRBD1. This CDR3 comprises 14 residues. V shed 6 bases and J 12 bases; nucleotides not matched to a gene: 14. Germline loops: CDR1 MNHEY, CDR2 SVGAGI. Written as DNA, the CDR3 is TGTGCCAGCAGGGAAGGGACAGCGTCTTTTTTCCAGCATTTT. This gives the protein CASREGTASFFQHF.

The chain recombines TRBV7-3 with TRBJ2-1, with 9 positions matching TRBD1. This CDR3 contains 14 residues. Germline CDR1 is SGHTA and CDR2 is FQGTGA. Trimming at V came to 5 bases and at J to 8 bases, leaving 7 bases not matched to a gene. The CDR3 coding sequence is TGTGCCAGCAGCCCCGGGACAGGGAATGATGAGCAGTTCTTC. Its translation: CASSPGTGNDEQFF. Complete variable domain (other parts from reference TRBV7-3 and TRBJ2-1): GAGVSQTPSNKVTEKGKYVELRCDPISGHTALYWYRQSLGQGPEFLIYFQGTGAADDSGLPNDRFFAVRPEGSVSTLKIQRTERGDSAVYLCASSPGTGNDEQFFGPGTRLTVL.

V usage is TRBV6-6 and J usage is TRBJ2-1; TRBD2 matches 14 bases. Germline V gene data show CDR1 as MNHNY and CDR2 as SVGAGI (reference sequence). V lost 8 bases to trimming and J lost 8 bases; unmatched junction nucleotides: 2. This CDR3 region has 13 residues. CDR3 sequence: CASGTSGRDEQFF. DNA for the CDR3: TGTGCCAGCGGGACTAGCGGGAGAGATGAGCAGTTCTTC.

The genes are TRBV6-5 and TRBJ2-5, with 9 nucleotides matching TRBD1. The CDR3 length is 16 residues. J lost 2 bases, V lost 2 bases, and 6 bases had no gene match. In germline, CDR1 is MNHEY, CDR2 SVGAGI. The CDR3, as DNA: TGTGCCAGCAGTTACCACGCCGGGACAGGGCAAGAGACCCAGTACTTC. This translates into CASSYHAGTGQETQYF.

This sequence joins TRBV5-8 and TRBJ1-5; a weak D match, TRBD1 (6 bases). From germline, CDR1 is SGHTS and CDR2 YDEGEE. Trimming took off 4 bases at V and 3 bases at J, with 17 bases between the two ends. The CDR3 is 16 residues long. The CDR3 here is CASSATGSFVNQPQHF. The CDR3 nucleotides are TGTGCCAGCAGCGCAACAGGGTCCTTCGTCAATCAGCCCCAGCATTTT.

CDR3 in DNA: TGTGCCTGGAGTCCCCGCTATGAAGCTTTCTTT. Translated: CAWSPRYEAFF. The V and J genes are TRBV30 and TRBJ1-1; D unclear. Trimming left V 2 bases short and J 7 bases short, with 8 bases between. Germline CDR1 is GTSNPN and CDR2 is SVGIG (reference sequence). The CDR3 has 11 residues.

The chain employs TRBV6-5 and TRBJ2-7, with a weak D call TRBD1 (5 bases). V lost 2 bases and J lost 6, with 17 bases in between. The CDR3 loop spans 15 amino acids. Germline CDR1 and CDR2: MNHEY and SVGAGI. CDR3 protein: CASSYLGPTQGEQYF. CDR3 DNA sequence: TGTGCCAGCAGTTACCTTGGTCCCACCCAGGGCGAGCAGTACTTC.

The chain combines TRBV7-9 with TRBJ1-1, with D unresolved. This CDR3 spans 14 amino acids. The germline CDR1 and CDR2 sequences are SEHNR and FQNEAQ (reference sequence). With 5 bases removed from V and 2 bases from J, the gap between germline ends came to 12 bases. CDR3 DNA: TGTGCCAGCAGCCCCTCGCGGATCAACACTGAAGCTTTCTTT. This gives the protein CASSPSRINTEAFF.

V usage is TRBV29-1 and J usage is TRBJ2-2; 7 bases match TRBD1. The germline gives CDR1 SQVTM, CDR2 ANQGSEA. This CDR3 contains 13 residues. The V segment lost 5 bases and the J segment 8 bases; nucleotides outside the gene matches: 8. The CDR3 loop is CSVTGQSLGELFF. The CDR3 nucleotides read TGCAGCGTTACGGGACAGTCCCTGGGGGAGCTGTTTTTT.

This clone was observed once. The CDR3 protein is CASSFNKDRVGYTF. DNA for the CDR3: TGTGCCAGCAGCTTCAACAAAGACAGGGTTGGCTACACCTTC. This chain uses TRBV11-3 with TRBJ1-2; TRBD1 aligns across 7 bases. Germline CDR1 SGHNT, CDR2 YENEEA. Trimming cost V 3 bases and J 7 bases; bases outside gene matches: 8. The CDR3 has 14 residues.

This chain links TRBV2 with TRBJ2-3, with 7 bases matching TRBD2. Germline CDR1 reads SNHLY; CDR2 reads FYNNEI. J was trimmed by 4 bases and V by 5 bases; bases with no gene match: 9. This CDR3 is 15 amino acids long. Here the CDR3 DNA reads TGTGCCAGCAGTCGCAGCTGGGACTACTCAGATACGCAGTATTTT. This translates into CASSRSWDYSDTQYF.

V usage is TRBV30 and J usage is TRBJ2-3, with D possibly TRBD2 on 5 matching bases. Trimming took 5 bases from V and 4 from J, leaving 13 bases between them. This CDR3 region has 13 residues. Germline V lookup: CDR1 GTSNPN, CDR2 SVGIG (reference sequence). Here the CDR3 reads CAWGPGLPDTQYF. CDR3 DNA sequence: TGTGCCTGGGGCCCCGGACTGCCAGATACGCAGTATTTT.

This chain connects TRBV6-5 to TRBJ2-1; tentatively, D is TRBD1 (6 bases). CDR3 length: 13 residues. V lost 5 bases, J lost 8 bases, and 13 bases lay in between. Germline CDR1 and CDR2: MNHEY and SVGAGI. The CDR3, as DNA: TGTGCCAGCAGTGGGGGCAGGGTCGATGAGCAGTTCTTC. It translates to CASSGGRVDEQFF.

CDR3 residues: CASSLTGAGYTF. CDR3 DNA: TGTGCCAGCAGCCTCACAGGGGCTGGCTACACCTTC. The chain links TRBV2 to TRBJ1-2, with 7 bases matching TRBD1. V gave up 6 bases and J gave up 7 bases; unmatched junction bases: 5. Germline-derived CDR1 and CDR2 are SNHLY and FYNNEI. This CDR3 region has 12 residues.

V and J are TRBV5-1 and TRBJ2-7; the D gene is possibly TRBD2 (5 bases). Trimming removed 3 bases from V and 5 bases from J, with 15 bases in between. Germline values: CDR1 SGHRS, CDR2 YFSETQ. This CDR3 is 14 amino acids long. Here the CDR3 reads CASSSYGLTDEQYV. DNA of the CDR3: TGCGCCAGCAGCTCCTACGGACTTACCGACGAGCAGTACGTC.

The chain couples TRBV7-2 to TRBJ1-1; TRBD1 matches at 8 bases. This CDR3 has 19 amino acids. Trimming cost V 5 bases and J 2 bases; bases outside gene matches: 19. CDR1 and CDR2 from the germline V gene are SGHTA and FQGNSA. In DNA form, the CDR3 reads TGTGCCAGCAGCCTCGGCGGGGGCAGGGGGCCATCACTTAACACTGAAGCTTTCTTT. Translated, it gives CASSLGGGRGPSLNTEAFF.

This clone was seen a single time. The chain carries TRBV27 and TRBJ2-1; D is unclear. In germline, CDR1 is MNHEY, CDR2 SMNVEV (reference sequence). Trimming took off 2 bases at V and 9 bases at J, with 14 bases between the two ends. This CDR3 region has 14 residues. CDR3 sequence: CASSLTVMVAEQFF. The CDR3 region has the DNA TGTGCCAGCAGTTTAACCGTTATGGTGGCTGAGCAGTTCTTC.

The gene calls are TRBV6-5 and TRBJ2-3, with D possibly matching TRBD2 (5 bases). CDR3 length equals 15 residues. The V end was cut by 1 base, the J end by 1 base, with 9 bases between. CDR1 and CDR2 (germline): MNHEY, SVGAGI. The CDR3 DNA is TGTGCCAGCAGTTACTTCGGGAAAGGCACAGATACGCAGTATTTT. Translation: CASSYFGKGTDTQYF.

This clone has only one observation. DNA for the CDR3: TGCGCCAGCAGCCAAGATGGACTAGGGGCCTACAATGAGCAGTTCTTC. It encodes CASSQDGLGAYNEQFF. The chain couples TRBV4-1 to TRBJ2-1; 7 bases agree with TRBD2. The germline CDR1 and CDR2 sequences are MGHRA and YSYEKL. This CDR3 contains 16 residues. J gave up 2 bases and V 0 bases, and 4 bases lay outside the gene matches.

This chain connects TRBV27 to TRBJ1-5, with a tentative D call TRBD1 (6 bases). Germline V gene sequence: CDR1 MNHEY, CDR2 SMNVEV (reference sequence). The length of the CDR3 is 14 residues. V lost 6 bases, J lost 4 bases, and 13 bases lay in between. CDR3 sequence (DNA): TGTGCCAGCAGCCTGGCAGGGGCAAATCAGCCCCAGCATTTT. Its translation: CASSLAGANQPQHF.

The chain recombines TRBV2 with TRBJ1-6; 11 bases fit TRBD1. This CDR3 spans 15 amino acids. V dropped 6 bases and J dropped 6; count of bases not matched to a gene: 4. Germline V CDR1 and CDR2: SNHLY, FYNNEI. In DNA, the CDR3 is TGTGCCAGCAGGAGGGGGACAGGGGGTAATTCACCCCTCCACTTT. It is translated as CASRRGTGGNSPLHF.

The chain links TRBV19 to TRBJ2-5; D not certain. Per germline, CDR1 LNHDA and CDR2 SQIVND (reference sequence). The CDR3 runs 13 residues. The V and J ends lost 3 bases and 4 bases respectively, with 9 bases between them. The CDR3 protein is CASSMRNPETQYF. The CDR3 nucleotides are TGTGCCAGTAGTATGCGAAATCCAGAGACCCAGTACTTC.

V is TRBV15 and J is TRBJ2-1, with TRBD2 identical over 10 bases. Germline values: CDR1 LNHNV, CDR2 YYDKDF (reference sequence). Trimming removed 2 bases from V and 8 bases from J; junction bases left unmatched: 9. CDR3 length: 16 amino acids. CDR3 region: CATSRPASGSRDEQFF. The CDR3 DNA reads as TGTGCCACCAGCAGACCCGCTAGCGGGAGTCGGGATGAGCAGTTCTTC.

The chain couples TRBV7-7 to TRBJ2-1, with TRBD2 identical over 13 bases. CDR1 is SSHAT, CDR2 FNYEAQ, per germline (reference sequence). The trim removed 5 bases at V and 6 bases at J, leaving 4 bases unmatched. CDR3 length equals 15 residues. CDR3 nucleotides: TGTGCCAGCAGCCCGGGACTAGCGGGGATCAATGAGCAGTTCTTC. It translates to CASSPGLAGINEQFF.

The V gene is TRBV10-3, the J gene TRBJ2-7, with 11 nucleotides matching TRBD2. The V gene end was trimmed by 5 bases and the J gene end by 4 bases; junction bases not matched to a gene: 4. Germline values: CDR1 ENHRY, CDR2 SYGVKD. The CDR3 spans 14 residues. The CDR3 DNA follows: TGTGCCATCAGTATAGGGACTAGCGGTTACGAGCAGTACTTC. Its protein product is CAISIGTSGYEQYF.

V gene TRBV11-2 combines with J gene TRBJ2-1; TRBD2 matches at 9 bases. V dropped 1 base and J dropped 6; count of bases not matched to a gene: 4. The CDR3 has 15 residues. CDR1 is SGHAT, CDR2 FQNNGV, per germline. The CDR3 DNA sequence: TGTGCCAGCAGCTTAGTGGCGGGAGGGTTCAATGAGCAGTTCTTC. This encodes CASSLVAGGFNEQFF.

This sequence joins TRBV7-9 and TRBJ2-7, with D tentatively TRBD2 (5 bases). CDR3 length equals 14 residues. Germline lookup yields CDR1 SEHNR and CDR2 FQNEAQ (reference sequence). V was trimmed by 1 base and J by 5 bases, leaving 12 bases between them. The chain's CDR3 is CASSLGGLTDEQYF. Here the CDR3 DNA reads TGTGCCAGCAGCTTAGGCGGGTTAACGGACGAGCAGTACTTC.

The chain combines TRBV19 with TRBJ1-1; possible D gene TRBD1, 5 bases. The CDR3 spans 12 residues. The V end lost 10 bases, the J end lost 8 bases, and 17 bases lay between the germline ends. Germline V gene data show CDR1 as LNHDA and CDR2 as SQIVND (reference sequence). The DNA for the CDR3 is TGTGCCACGACAGATCGAAGCGCCGAAGCTTTCTTT. Protein: CATTDRSAEAFF.

The chain couples TRBV5-1 to TRBJ2-7; a weak D match, TRBD2 (5 bases). Trimming left V 0 bases short and J 2 bases short, with 6 bases between. The CDR3 totals 13 residues. Per the germline V gene, CDR1 is SGHRS and CDR2 is YFSETQ. The CDR3 DNA is TGCGCCAGCAGCTTGGGCGGGCCCTACGAGCAGTACTTC. It translates to CASSLGGPYEQYF.

V usage is TRBV30 and J usage is TRBJ1-1, with TRBD1 matching 7 bases. CDR3 length equals 14 residues. V dropped 4 bases and J dropped 0; count of bases not matched to a gene: 5. CDR1 is GTSNPN, CDR2 SVGIG, per germline (reference sequence). CDR3 sequence: CAWNPGQLNTEAFF. The CDR3 region has the DNA TGTGCCTGGAACCCGGGACAGCTGAACACTGAAGCTTTCTTT. Drawing the rest from reference TRBV30 and TRBJ1-1, the complete variable domain is SQTIHQWPATLVQPVGSPLSLECTVEGTSNPNLYWYRQAAGRGLQLLFYSVGIGQISSEVPQNLSASRPQDRQFILSSKKLLLSDSGFYLCAWNPGQLNTEAFFGQGTRLTVV.